This T cell receptor beta chain is from a study of T cells after yellow fever vaccination. Study context: For low cell numbers, libraries were made with SMART-Seq v4 Ultra Low Input.

TCRdb called the 5' RACE reads again in MiXCR, with one record for every CDR3 protein. The sample has hundreds of thousands of distinct CDR3 sequences; approximately 13% are singletons. Germline CDR1 is SQVTM and CDR2 is ANQGSEA. The CDR3 totals 12 residues. Study findings and constraints: Weaker overall, the secondary response nonetheless peaked faster (day 5 versus 15). Post-booster repertoires contained most primary-vaccination clones again (about 95% CD4, 85% to 90% CD8).

This clonotype was counted a single time. The antigen is not known. This sequence may be a read error, since a much larger clone differs from it by one base. J is TRBJ2-7 and V is TRBV29-1; the match to TRBD2 covers 7 bases. The TCR was taken from a man aged 30 to 39 who received the YFV17D yellow fever vaccine. The sequences come from PBMCs, collected on the day of the yellow fever booster vaccination. The CDR3 coding sequence is TGCAGCGTTGCCGGGAGGAGGAACGAGCTGTACTTC. This codes for CSVAGRRNELYF.